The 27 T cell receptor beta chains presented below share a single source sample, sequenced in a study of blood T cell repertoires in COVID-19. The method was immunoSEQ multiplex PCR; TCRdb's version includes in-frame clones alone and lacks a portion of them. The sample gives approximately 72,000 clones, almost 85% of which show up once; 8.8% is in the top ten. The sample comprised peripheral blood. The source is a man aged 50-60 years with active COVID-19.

CDR3 in amino acids: CASSRPLAGGLITDTQYF. CDR3 coding DNA: TGCGCCAGCAGCCGCCCACTAGCGGGGGGGCTGATAACAGATACGCAGTATTTT. The V gene is TRBV5-1, the J gene TRBJ2-3; 13 nucleotides align to TRBD2. V shed 4 bases, J shed 3 bases, and the junction held 11 bases outside the gene matches. Germline V gene lookup returns CDR1 SGHRS and CDR2 YFSETQ. The CDR3 is 18 amino acids.

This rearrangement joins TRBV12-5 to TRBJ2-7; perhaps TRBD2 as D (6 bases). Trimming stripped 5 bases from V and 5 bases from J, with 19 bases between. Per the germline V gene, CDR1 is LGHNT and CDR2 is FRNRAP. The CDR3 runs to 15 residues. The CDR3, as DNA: TGTGCTAGTGGTCTCACCCCGCTCGGGACTCACGAGCAGTACTTC. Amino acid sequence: CASGLTPLGTHEQYF.

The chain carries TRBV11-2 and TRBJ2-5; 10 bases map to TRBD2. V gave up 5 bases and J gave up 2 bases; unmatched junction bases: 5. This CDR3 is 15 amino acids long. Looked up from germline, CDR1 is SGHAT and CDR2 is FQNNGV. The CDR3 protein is CASSPSGGLQETQYF. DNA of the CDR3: TGTGCCAGCAGCCCTAGCGGGGGTTTACAAGAGACCCAGTACTTC.

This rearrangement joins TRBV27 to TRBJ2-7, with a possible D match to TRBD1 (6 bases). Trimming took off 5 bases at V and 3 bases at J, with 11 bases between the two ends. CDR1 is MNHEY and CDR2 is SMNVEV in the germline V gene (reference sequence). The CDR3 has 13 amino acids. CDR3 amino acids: CASSRQARYEQYF. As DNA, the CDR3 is TGTGCCAGCAGTCGACAGGCTCGCTACGAGCAGTACTTC.

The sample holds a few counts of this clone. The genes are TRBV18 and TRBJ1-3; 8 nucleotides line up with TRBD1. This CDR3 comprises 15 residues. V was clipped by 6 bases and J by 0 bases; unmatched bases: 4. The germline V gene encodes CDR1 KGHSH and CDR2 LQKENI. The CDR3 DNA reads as TGTGCCAGCTCTCAACAGGGGGGCTCTGGAAACACCATATATTTT. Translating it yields CASSQQGGSGNTIYF.

CDR3 sequence (DNA): TGTGCCAGCAGCGTAGAGAGTTTACCCTACGAGCAGTACTTC. It is translated as CASSVESLPYEQYF. The V and J genes are TRBV9 and TRBJ2-7; D gene unclear. V was clipped by 0 bases and J by 2 bases, with 9 bases between them. The CDR3 is 14 residues long. CDR1 and CDR2 from the germline V gene are SGDLS and YYNGEE.

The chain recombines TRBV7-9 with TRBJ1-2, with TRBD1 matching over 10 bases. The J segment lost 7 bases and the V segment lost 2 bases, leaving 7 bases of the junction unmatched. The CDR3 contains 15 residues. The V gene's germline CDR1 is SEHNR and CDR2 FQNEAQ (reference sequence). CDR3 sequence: CASSLPDRGLAGYTF. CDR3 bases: TGTGCCAGCAGCTTACCTGACAGGGGGCTCGCTGGCTACACCTTC.

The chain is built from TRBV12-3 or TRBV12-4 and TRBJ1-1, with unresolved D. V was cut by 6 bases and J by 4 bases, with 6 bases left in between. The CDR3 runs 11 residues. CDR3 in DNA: TGTGCCAGCAGCCTCGGCACTGAAGCTTTCTTT. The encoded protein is CASSLGTEAFF.

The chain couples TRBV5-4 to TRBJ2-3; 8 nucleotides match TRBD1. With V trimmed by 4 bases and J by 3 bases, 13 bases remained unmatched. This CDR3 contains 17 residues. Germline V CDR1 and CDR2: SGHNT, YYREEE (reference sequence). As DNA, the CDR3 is TGTGCCAGCAGCCCCACCCCAGACAGGGGAGGAACAGATACGCAGTATTTT. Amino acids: CASSPTPDRGGTDTQYF.

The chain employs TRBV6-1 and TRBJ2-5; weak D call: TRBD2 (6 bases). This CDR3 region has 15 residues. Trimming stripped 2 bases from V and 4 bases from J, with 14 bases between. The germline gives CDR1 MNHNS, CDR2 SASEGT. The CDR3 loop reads CASSERGGIAETQYF. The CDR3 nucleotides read TGTGCCAGCAGTGAACGGGGCGGGATTGCAGAGACCCAGTACTTC.

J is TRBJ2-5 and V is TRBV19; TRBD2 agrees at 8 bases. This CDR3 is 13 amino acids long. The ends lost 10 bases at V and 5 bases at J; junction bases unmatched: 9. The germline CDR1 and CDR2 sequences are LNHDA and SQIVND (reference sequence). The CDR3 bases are TGTGCCACCCAGGCGGGGGGCAGGGAGACCCAGTACTTC. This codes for CATQAGGRETQYF.

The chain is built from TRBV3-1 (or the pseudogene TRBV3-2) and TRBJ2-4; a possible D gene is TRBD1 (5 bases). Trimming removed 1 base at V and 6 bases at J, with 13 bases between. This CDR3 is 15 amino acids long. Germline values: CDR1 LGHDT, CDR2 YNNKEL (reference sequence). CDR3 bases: TGTGCCAGCAGCCAAGTCTCCAGCCAGGGAAACATTCAGTACTTC. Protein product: CASSQVSSQGNIQYF.

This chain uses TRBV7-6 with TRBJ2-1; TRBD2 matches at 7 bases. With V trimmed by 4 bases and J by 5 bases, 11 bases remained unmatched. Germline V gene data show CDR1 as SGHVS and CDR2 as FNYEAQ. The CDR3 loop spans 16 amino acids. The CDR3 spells CASSSRASGSNNEQFF. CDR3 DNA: TGTGCCAGCAGCTCTAGGGCTAGCGGATCTAACAATGAGCAGTTCTTC.

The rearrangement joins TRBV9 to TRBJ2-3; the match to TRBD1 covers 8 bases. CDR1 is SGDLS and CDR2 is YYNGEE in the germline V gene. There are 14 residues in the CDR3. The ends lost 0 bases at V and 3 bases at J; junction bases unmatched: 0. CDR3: CASSVGQGTDTQYF. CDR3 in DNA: TGTGCCAGCAGCGTAGGACAGGGGACAGATACGCAGTATTTT.

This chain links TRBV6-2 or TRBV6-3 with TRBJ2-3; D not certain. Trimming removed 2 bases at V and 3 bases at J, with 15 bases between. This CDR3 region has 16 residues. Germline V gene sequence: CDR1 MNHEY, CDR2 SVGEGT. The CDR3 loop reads CASSYKPQQETDTQYF. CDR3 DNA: TGTGCCAGCAGTTACAAGCCACAGCAAGAGACAGATACGCAGTATTTT.

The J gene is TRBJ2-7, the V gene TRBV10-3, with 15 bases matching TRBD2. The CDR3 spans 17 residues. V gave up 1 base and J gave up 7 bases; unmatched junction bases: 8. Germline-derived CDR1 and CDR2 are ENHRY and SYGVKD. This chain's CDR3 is CAISEWGTSGRSGEQYF. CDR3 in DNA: TGTGCCATCAGTGAGTGGGGGACTAGCGGGAGGTCCGGGGAGCAGTACTTC.

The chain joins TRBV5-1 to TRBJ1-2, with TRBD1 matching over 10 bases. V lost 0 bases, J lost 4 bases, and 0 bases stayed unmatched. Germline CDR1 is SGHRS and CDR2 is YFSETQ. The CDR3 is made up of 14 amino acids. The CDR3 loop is CASSLGDRGYGYTF. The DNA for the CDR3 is TGCGCCAGCAGCTTGGGGGACAGGGGCTATGGCTACACCTTC.

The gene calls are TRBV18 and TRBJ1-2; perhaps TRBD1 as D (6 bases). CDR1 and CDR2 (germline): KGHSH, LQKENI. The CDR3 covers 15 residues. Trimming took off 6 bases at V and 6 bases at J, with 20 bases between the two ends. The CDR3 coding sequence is TGTGCCAGCTCCCTACAGGGAAGTGGCTCTGATGGCTACACCTTC. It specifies CASSLQGSGSDGYTF.

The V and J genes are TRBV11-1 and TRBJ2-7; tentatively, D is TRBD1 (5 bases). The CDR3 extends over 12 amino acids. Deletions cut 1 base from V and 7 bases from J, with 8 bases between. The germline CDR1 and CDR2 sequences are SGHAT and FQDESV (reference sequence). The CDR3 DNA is TGTGCCAGCAGCTTAGAGGGGCGGGAGCAGTACTTC. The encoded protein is CASSLEGREQYF.

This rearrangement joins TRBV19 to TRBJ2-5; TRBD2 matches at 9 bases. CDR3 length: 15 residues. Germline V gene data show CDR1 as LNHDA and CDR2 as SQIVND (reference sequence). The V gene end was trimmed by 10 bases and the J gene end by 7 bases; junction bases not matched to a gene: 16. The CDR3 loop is CATERPGTAGGTQYF. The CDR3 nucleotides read TGTGCCACCGAGAGACCCGGGACAGCGGGGGGGACCCAGTACTTC.

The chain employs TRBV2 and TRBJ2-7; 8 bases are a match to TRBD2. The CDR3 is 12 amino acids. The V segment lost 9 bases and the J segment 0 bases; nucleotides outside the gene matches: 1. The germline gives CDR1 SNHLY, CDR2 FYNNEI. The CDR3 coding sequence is TGTGCCAGTAGCGGGGACTCCTACGAGCAGTACTTC. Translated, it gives CASSGDSYEQYF.

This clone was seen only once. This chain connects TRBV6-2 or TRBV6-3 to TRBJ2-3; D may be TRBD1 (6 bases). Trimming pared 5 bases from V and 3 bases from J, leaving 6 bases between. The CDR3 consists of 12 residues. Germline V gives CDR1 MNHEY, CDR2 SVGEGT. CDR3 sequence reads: CASSDRTDTQYF. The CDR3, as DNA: TGTGCCAGCAGTGACAGGACAGATACGCAGTATTTT.

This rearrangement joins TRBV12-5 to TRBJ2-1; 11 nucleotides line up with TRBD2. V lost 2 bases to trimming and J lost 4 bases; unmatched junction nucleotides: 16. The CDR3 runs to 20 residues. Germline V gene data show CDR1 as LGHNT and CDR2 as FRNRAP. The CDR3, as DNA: TGTGCTAGTGGTTTGCCTTTCAAGGGGCTAGCGGGAGGCTATTACAATGAGCAGTTCTTC. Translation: CASGLPFKGLAGGYYNEQFF.

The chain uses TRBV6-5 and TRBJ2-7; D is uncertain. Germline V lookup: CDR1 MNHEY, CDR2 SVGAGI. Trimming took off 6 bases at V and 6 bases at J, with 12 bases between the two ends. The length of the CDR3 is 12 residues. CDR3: CASRPNFGEQYF. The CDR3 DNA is TGTGCCAGCAGACCTAATTTTGGCGAGCAGTACTTC.

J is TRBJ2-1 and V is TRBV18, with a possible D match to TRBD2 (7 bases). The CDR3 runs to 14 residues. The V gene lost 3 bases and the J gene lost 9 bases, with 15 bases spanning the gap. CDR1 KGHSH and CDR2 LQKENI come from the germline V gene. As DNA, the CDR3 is TGTGCCAGCTCACCGGGACAAACGGGAGGTGAGCAGTTCTTC. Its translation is CASSPGQTGGEQFF.

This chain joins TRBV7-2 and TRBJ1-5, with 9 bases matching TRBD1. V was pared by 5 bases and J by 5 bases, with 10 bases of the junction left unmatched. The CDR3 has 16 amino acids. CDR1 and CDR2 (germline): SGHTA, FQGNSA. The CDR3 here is CASSQHPGQGYQPQHF. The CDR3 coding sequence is TGTGCCAGCAGCCAACACCCGGGACAGGGTTATCAGCCCCAGCATTTT.

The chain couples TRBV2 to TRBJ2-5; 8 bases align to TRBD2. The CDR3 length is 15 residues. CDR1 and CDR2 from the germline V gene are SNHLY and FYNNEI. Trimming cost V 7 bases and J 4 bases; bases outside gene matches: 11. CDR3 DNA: TGTGCCAGCACCACGATGGGACTAGTTAGAGAGACCCAGTACTTC. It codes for CASTTMGLVRETQYF.